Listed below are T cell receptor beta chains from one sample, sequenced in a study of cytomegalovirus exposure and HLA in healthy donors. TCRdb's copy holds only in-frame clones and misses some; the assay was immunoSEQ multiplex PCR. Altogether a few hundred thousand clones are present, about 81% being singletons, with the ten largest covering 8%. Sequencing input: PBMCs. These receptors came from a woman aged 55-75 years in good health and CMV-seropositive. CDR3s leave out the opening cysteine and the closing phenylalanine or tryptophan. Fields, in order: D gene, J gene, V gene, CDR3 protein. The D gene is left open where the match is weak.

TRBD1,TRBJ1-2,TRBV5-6,ASSLRDRVGYGYT
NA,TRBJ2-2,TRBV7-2,ASSPREGGNTGELF
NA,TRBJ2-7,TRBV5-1,ASSLESSYEQY
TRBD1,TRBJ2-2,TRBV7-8,ATLGQGFTGELF
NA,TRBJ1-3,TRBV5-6,ATRSGRISGNTIY
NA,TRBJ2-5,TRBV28,ASTWTPGETQY
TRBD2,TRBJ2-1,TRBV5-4,ASSPTSGRINEQF
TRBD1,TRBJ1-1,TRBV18,ASSPRWDRATEAF
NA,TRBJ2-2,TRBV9,ASSVAGRLTGELF
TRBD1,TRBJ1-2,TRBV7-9,ASSSRQGQDYGYT
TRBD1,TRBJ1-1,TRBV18,ASSLDRDREAF
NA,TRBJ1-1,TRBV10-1,ASSARVRTEAF
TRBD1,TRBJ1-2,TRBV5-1,ASSLGQGDGYT
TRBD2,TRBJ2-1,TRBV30,AWSARAGFDNEQF
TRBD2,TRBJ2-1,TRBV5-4,ASSLATSGAYNEQF
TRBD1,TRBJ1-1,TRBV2,ASSLGQGAWSTEAF
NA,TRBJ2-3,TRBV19,ASSIEPGDRDTQY
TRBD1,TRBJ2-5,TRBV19,ASTPSGTGNQETQY
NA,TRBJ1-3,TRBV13,ASSLPVLYLGNTIY
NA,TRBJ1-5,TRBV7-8,ASSPRGPGRGDQPQH
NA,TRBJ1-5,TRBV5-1,ASSLGVGNQPQH
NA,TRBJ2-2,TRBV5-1,ASSPQGHLNTGELF
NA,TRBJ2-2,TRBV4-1,ASSLDKQNTGELF
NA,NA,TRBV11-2,ASSLERGGAPSEQY
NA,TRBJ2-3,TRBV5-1,ASRSTVIVGTDTQY
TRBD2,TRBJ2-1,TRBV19,ASSKVAGGGGYEQF
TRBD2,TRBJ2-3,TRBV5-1,ASSPPLVGGSSTDTQY
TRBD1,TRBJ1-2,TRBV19,ASSGGQGYGYT
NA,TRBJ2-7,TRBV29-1,SVVGGDSYEQY
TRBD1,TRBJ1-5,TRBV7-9,SSSYSFGTGNQPQH
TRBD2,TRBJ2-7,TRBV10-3,AISGGLAATYEQY
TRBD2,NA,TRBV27,ASSSPTSGRYYEQY
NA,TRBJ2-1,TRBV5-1,ASSLQNNEQF
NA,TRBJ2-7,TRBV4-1,ASSQLSGSMREQY
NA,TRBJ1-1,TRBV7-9,ASSLTENTEAF
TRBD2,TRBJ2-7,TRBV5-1,ASSLPGLAGDEQY
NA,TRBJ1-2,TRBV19,ASSIPLHSTRNYGYT
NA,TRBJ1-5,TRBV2,ASSTGGRSNQPQH
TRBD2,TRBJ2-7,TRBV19,ASSTSGSRSYEQY
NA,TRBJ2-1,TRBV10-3,AISLTSPSYNEQF
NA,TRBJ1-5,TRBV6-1,ASRGGWTVNQPQH
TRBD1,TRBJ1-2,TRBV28,ASSIGQGTYGYT
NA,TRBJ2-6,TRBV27,ASSLFSGANVLT
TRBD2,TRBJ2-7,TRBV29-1,SASGTSNEQY
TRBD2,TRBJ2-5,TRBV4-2,ASSQDVAAGGETQY
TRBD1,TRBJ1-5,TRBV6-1,ASSERTGVNQPQH
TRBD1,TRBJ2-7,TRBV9,ASSGDRGYEQY
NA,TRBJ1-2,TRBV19,ASSIGAPQGHYGYT
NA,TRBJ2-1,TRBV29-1,SAAVRGGNDYNEQF
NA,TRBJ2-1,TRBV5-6,ASSLRPDGGGEQF
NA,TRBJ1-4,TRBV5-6,ASSSSPTANEKLF
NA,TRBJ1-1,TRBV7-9,ASSLEIGATEAF
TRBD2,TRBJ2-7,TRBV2,ASSPLGLATSYEQY
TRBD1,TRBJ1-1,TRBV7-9,ASSLRQGVDEAF
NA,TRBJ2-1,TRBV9,ASSVGGPSSYNEQF
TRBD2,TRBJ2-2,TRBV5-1,ASSKTGTSVNIGELF
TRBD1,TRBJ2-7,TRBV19,ASRGTGEDEQY